The 17 T cell receptor beta chains below were found in one sample sequenced in a study of blood T cell repertoires in COVID-19. Libraries were prepared by immunoSEQ multiplex PCR; TCRdb keeps only in-frame clonotypes and omits some of them. The table has 300,000 or so clones, under 95% seen once. Sequencing was performed on PBMCs or T cells enriched from blood (not recorded which). The receptor source for this set is a man in his 60s who had recovered from COVID-19.

The chain links TRBV6-4 to TRBJ1-2; TRBD1 aligns across 7 bases. The CDR3 contains 13 residues. J was trimmed by 4 bases and V by 10 bases; bases with no gene match: 9. Germline loops: CDR1 MRHNA, CDR2 SNTAGT. In nucleotides, the CDR3 is TGTGCCACCAAGACAGGGTGCCCCTATGGCTACACCTTC. Translated, it gives CATKTGCPYGYTF.

V usage is TRBV4-1 and J usage is TRBJ2-2, with 8 bases aligning to TRBD2. V gave up 2 bases and J gave up 7 bases; unmatched junction bases: 12. Looked up from germline, CDR1 is MGHRA and CDR2 is YSYEKL. This CDR3 is built from 17 residues. The DNA of the CDR3 is TGCGCCAGCAGCCAAACCTACGGGACTAGGACGATCGGGGAGCTGTTTTTT. Protein: CASSQTYGTRTIGELFF.

This clone was detected only once. The CDR3 loop reads CASSMGVTTEAFF. CDR3 in DNA: TGTGCCAGTAGTATGGGAGTAACCACTGAAGCTTTCTTT. This chain joins TRBV19 and TRBJ1-1, with no clear D. This CDR3 has 13 amino acids. The germline V and J ends were trimmed by 3 bases and 4 bases, with 9 bases remaining between them. CDR1 LNHDA and CDR2 SQIVND come from the germline V gene (reference sequence).

The rearrangement links TRBV15 to TRBJ1-1; TRBD1 might be the D (5 bases). Trimming took 1 base from V and 4 from J, leaving 13 bases between them. CDR3 length: 15 amino acids. CDR1 and CDR2 (germline): LNHNV, YYDKDF (reference sequence). The CDR3 sequence is CATSRGGGSGTEAFF. CDR3 coding DNA: TGTGCCACCAGCAGAGGGGGGGGGAGCGGCACTGAAGCTTTCTTT.

The V and J genes are TRBV7-8 and TRBJ1-1; 7 positions match TRBD1. Trimming cost V 4 bases and J 6 bases; bases outside gene matches: 11. Germline assignment: CDR1 SGHVS and CDR2 FQNEAQ. The length of the CDR3 is 15 residues. The CDR3 reads CASSSYTTGAAEAFF. For the CDR3, the DNA is TGTGCCAGCAGCTCCTACACAACAGGGGCGGCTGAAGCTTTCTTT.

This clone has just a few counts. V is TRBV5-1 and J is TRBJ2-3; perhaps TRBD2 as D (6 bases). This CDR3 has 14 amino acids. The germline V gene encodes CDR1 SGHRS and CDR2 YFSETQ. Trimming removed 7 bases from V and 3 bases from J, with 15 bases in between. In DNA form, the CDR3 reads TGCGCCAGCCGCGGGCCGGGGACTACAGATACGCAGTATTTT. Protein: CASRGPGTTDTQYF.

The rearrangement joins TRBV3-1 (or the pseudogene TRBV3-2) to TRBJ2-5; 12 positions match TRBD2. Germline trimming cut 1 base from V and 6 bases from J; bases unmatched to any gene: 9. Germline values: CDR1 LGHDT, CDR2 YNNKEL (reference sequence). The CDR3 totals 17 residues. Here the CDR3 reads CASSQGWTSGDGKTQYF. As DNA, the CDR3 is TGTGCCAGCAGCCAAGGGTGGACTAGCGGGGACGGGAAGACCCAGTACTTC.

The chain has TRBV3-1 (or the pseudogene TRBV3-2) and TRBJ1-1; no reliable D call. Germline CDR1 is LGHDT and CDR2 is YNNKEL (reference sequence). The CDR3 spans 12 residues. Trimming removed 5 bases from V and 4 bases from J, with 8 bases in between. The DNA for the CDR3 is TGTGCCAGCAGCATTGGAGCCACTGAAGCTTTCTTT. The encoded protein is CASSIGATEAFF.

This chain joins TRBV19 and TRBJ2-1; 8 bases are shared with TRBD1. In germline, CDR1 is LNHDA, CDR2 SQIVND (reference sequence). Trimming removed 3 bases from V and 2 bases from J; junction bases left unmatched: 6. This CDR3 contains 16 residues. The DNA for the CDR3 is TGTGCCAGTAGTATCCGACAGGGGTGGACCTACAATGAGCAGTTCTTC. Its protein is CASSIRQGWTYNEQFF.

The rearrangement joins TRBV5-1 to TRBJ1-6, with a weak D call TRBD1 (5 bases). Between the trimmed V and J ends, which lost 0 bases and 9 bases, there was a span of 16 bases. The CDR3 covers 16 residues. Germline V lookup: CDR1 SGHRS, CDR2 YFSETQ. The DNA for the CDR3 is TGCGCCAGCAGCTTGGCCGGGCCAGGGTTCGGTTCACCCCTCCACTTT. Translating it yields CASSLAGPGFGSPLHF. Looking up the rest from reference TRBV5-1 and TRBJ1-6 gives the full variable domain: KAGVTQTPRYLIKTRGQQVTLSCSPISGHRSVSWYQQTPGQGLQFLFEYFSETQRNKGNFPGRFSGRQFSNSRSEMNVSTLELGDSALYLCASSLAGPGFGSPLHFGNGTRLTVT.

The chain joins TRBV5-1 to TRBJ2-2; 11 bases map to TRBD2. Germline loops: CDR1 SGHRS, CDR2 YFSETQ. V gave up 5 bases and J gave up 5 bases; unmatched junction bases: 8. The CDR3 is 16 amino acids. CDR3 coding DNA: TGCGCCAGCAGGGGAACCGGGACTAGCGGTACCGGGGAGCTGTTTTTT. Its protein is CASRGTGTSGTGELFF.

V gene TRBV4-2 combines with J gene TRBJ2-1; TRBD2 agrees at 8 bases. The CDR3 runs 15 residues. V lost 1 base, J lost 7 bases, and 6 bases stayed unmatched. The V gene's germline CDR1 is LGHNA and CDR2 YNFKEQ. The CDR3 bases are TGTGCCAGCAGCCAAGCCGGGAGGGCCAGGAATGAGCAGTTCTTC. This sequence encodes CASSQAGRARNEQFF.

For the CDR3, the DNA is TGTGCCAGCAGCCCTTATTGGGGGCATGAGCAGTTCTTC. Translating it yields CASSPYWGHEQFF. The chain links TRBV11-3 to TRBJ2-1, with a weak D call TRBD1 (6 bases). Germline V gene data show CDR1 as SGHNT and CDR2 as YENEEA. Trimming stripped 5 bases from V and 8 bases from J, with 13 bases between. The CDR3 runs 13 residues.

V gene TRBV24-1 combines with J gene TRBJ1-3; D is unclear. Deletions cut 3 bases from V and 4 bases from J, with 3 bases between. Germline CDR1 reads KGHDR; CDR2 reads SFDVKD. This CDR3 is 12 amino acids long. The CDR3 nucleotides are TGTGCCACCAGTGATCTGGGAAACACCATATATTTT. Protein: CATSDLGNTIYF.

The rearrangement uses TRBV2 and TRBJ1-5, with 7 bases lining up with TRBD1. The CDR3 is made up of 15 amino acids. V shed 0 bases, J shed 5 bases, and the junction held 4 bases outside the gene matches. Germline CDR1 is SNHLY and CDR2 is FYNNEI. The CDR3, as DNA: TGTGCCAGCAGTGAAGCTGACAGGGACTATCAGCCCCAGCATTTT. Encoded protein: CASSEADRDYQPQHF. Full variable domain (missing parts from reference TRBV2 and TRBJ1-5): EPEVTQTPSHQVTQMGQEVILRCVPISNHLYFYWYRQILGQKVEFLVSFYNNEISEKSEIFDDQFSVERPDGSNFTLKIRSTKLEDSAMYFCASSEADRDYQPQHFGDGTRLSIL.

In its sample, this clone was seen a few times. This chain connects TRBV9 to TRBJ1-6; a weak D match, TRBD1 (5 bases). The CDR3 has 15 residues. V was pared by 3 bases and J by 7 bases, with 14 bases between. In germline, CDR1 is SGDLS, CDR2 YYNGEE. The CDR3 sequence: CASSDVQGTNSPLHF. The CDR3 coding sequence is TGTGCCAGCAGCGACGTGCAGGGTACGAATTCACCCCTCCACTTT.

The V call is TRBV7-9, the J call TRBJ1-2, with 9 bases that match TRBD1. This CDR3 spans 13 amino acids. V trimming: 5 bases; J trimming: 4 bases; junction bases outside the gene matches: 2. The germline V gene has CDR1 SEHNR and CDR2 FQNEAQ (reference sequence). CDR3 nucleotide sequence: TGTGCCAGCAGCATGGGACAGGGCTATGGCTACACCTTC. As protein: CASSMGQGYGYTF.